This TCR beta chain originates from a study of shared T cell receptors in the human thymus (dated by TCRdb to about 2021). For the study in its entirety: The study examined how the human thymus generates shared, self-reactive T-cell receptor alpha chains.

CDR1 and CDR2 are drawn from the germline V gene (reference sequence): GTSNPN, SVGIG. The junction shows trimming of 6 bases on V and 5 bases on J, and the gene matches do not reach 15 bases of it. Spanning cysteine to phenylalanine, the CDR3 consists of 16 amino acids. Only CDR3 DNA is held: 48 bases, read in frame from base 1. Regarding this clone: Its antigen is unknown. Base-call qualities are not available, and no considerably larger clone is one nucleotide away.

The library was generated by the immunoSEQ multiplex PCR assay. TCRdb stores this immuneACCESS table with in-frame sequences only. Part of the clones is absent; in the studies checked, under half of the shortfall reflects unresolved V genes, and no reason is known for the rest. The sample table holds almost 550,000 clones, of which 75% to 85% were seen once. The ten largest clones take up roughly 0.013% of the sample. The sample also formed part of further work on human thymus T cells. The second study, in turn, reports: Immunologically healthy infants undergoing open corrective cardiac surgery for congenital heart defects in Finland were used as donors. The thymus tissue came from surgical resects taken out during corrective cardiac surgery. Usage of V and J gene segments appeared to be biased in both the thymic and the peripheral blood repertoires. The related research reported highly overlapping thymic TCR repertoires among unrelated individuals. The study characterized TCR alpha and beta repertoires from fewer than ten infant thymus samples and four related peripheral blood samples. Donor ages ranged from roughly 6 to 250 days, and the cohort comprised five to seven male and a couple of female infants. Thymocytes were freed from the tissue by mechanical means and kept at -70 degrees C as pellets of roughly 9-30 million cells. A QIAsymphony instrument was used to extract genomic DNA from frozen cell pellets. The immunoSEQ multiplex PCR assay was used to amplify the TCRB and TCRAD loci from a standardized quantity of quality-controlled genomic DNA. Amplicons spanned the V(D)J region at a length sufficient to cover the CDR3 and identify V and J genes. Through the commercial immunoSEQ service, the amplicons were sequenced on an Illumina platform. Primer bias and sequencing errors were corrected as previously described, and TCRAD and TCRB were defined on the basis of the IMGT database. immunoSEQ Analyzer 3.0 and VDJTools were used for repertoire analysis, which covered basic statistics, V/J segment usage, diversity estimates, rarefaction and pairwise overlap. Diversity was estimated using the Chao1, ChaoE, Efron-Thisted, Shannon and inverse Simpson indices, and was also estimated on datasets down-sampled to the size of the smallest sample. For repertoire overlap, CDR3 nucleotide sequence, V gene and J gene had to match strictly, and clustering was done by Jaccard-based multidimensional scaling. Thymus samples yielded on average roughly 800,000 unique TCRB clonotypes, compared with some 89,000 from blood samples.

The rearranged segments are TRBV30 and TRBJ1-4; a stretch of 7 junction bases matches TRBD1. Sequenced sample: thymocytes. The source is a boy in the first two years of life with a congenital heart defect. Donor details come from another sample of the same person, matched by shared clones. For the CDR3, the sequence is CACPGSLAGGNEKLFF. Here is the DNA: TGTGCCTGCCCAGGAAGCTTGGCAGGGGGAAATGAAAAACTGTTTTTT.